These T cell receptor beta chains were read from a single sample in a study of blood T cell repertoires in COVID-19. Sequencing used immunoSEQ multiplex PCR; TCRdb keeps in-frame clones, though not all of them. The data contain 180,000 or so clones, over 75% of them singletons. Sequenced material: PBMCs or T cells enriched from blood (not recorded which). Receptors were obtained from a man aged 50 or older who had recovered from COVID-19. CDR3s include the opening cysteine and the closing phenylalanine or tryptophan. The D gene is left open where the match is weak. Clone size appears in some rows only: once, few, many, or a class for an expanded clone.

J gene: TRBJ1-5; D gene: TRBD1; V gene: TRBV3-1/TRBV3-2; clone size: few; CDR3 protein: CASSQWGTEGQPQHF; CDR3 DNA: TGTGCCAGCAGCCAGTGGGGGACAGAGGGTCAGCCCCAGCATTTT
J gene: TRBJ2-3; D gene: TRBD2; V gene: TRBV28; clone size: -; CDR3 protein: CASSLGFGTSGRLSTDTQYF; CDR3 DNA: TGTGCCAGCAGTTTAGGATTCGGGACTAGCGGACGACTTAGCACAGATACGCAGTATTTT
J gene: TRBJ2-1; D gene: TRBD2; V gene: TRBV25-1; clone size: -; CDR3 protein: CASTGPREGYNEQFF; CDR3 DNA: TGTGCCAGCACTGGGCCCCGGGAGGGGTACAATGAGCAGTTCTTC
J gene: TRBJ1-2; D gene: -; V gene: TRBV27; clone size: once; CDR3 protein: CASSLGRGYGYTF; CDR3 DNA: TGTGCCAGCAGTTTAGGCCGGGGCTATGGCTACACCTTC
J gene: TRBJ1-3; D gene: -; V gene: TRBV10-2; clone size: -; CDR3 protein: CASRDSNSGNTIYF; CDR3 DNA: TGCGCCAGCCGGGACTCAAACTCTGGAAACACCATATATTTT
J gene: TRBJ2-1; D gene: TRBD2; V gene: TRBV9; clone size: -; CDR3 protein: CASSDETSGHNEQFF; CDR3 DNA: TGTGCCAGCAGCGACGAGACTAGCGGTCACAATGAGCAGTTCTTC
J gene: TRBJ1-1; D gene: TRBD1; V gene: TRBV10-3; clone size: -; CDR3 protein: CAISERGPTMNTEAFF; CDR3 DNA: TGTGCCATCAGTGAGAGGGGGCCGACGATGAACACTGAAGCTTTCTTT
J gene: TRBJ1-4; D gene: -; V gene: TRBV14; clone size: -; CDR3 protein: CASSQDGVATNEKLFF; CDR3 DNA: TGTGCCAGCAGCCAAGATGGAGTTGCAACTAATGAAAAACTGTTTTTT
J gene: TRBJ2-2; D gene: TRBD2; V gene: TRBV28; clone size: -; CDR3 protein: CASRLAGGTGELFF; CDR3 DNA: TGTGCCAGCAGGTTAGCGGGAGGAACCGGGGAGCTGTTTTTT
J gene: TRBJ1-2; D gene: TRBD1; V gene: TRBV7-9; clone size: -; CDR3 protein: CASSLAGTGEYGYTF; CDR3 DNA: TGTGCCAGCAGCTTAGCCGGGACAGGGGAGTATGGCTACACCTTC
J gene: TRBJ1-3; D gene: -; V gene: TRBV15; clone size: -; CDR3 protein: CATSRDPGIGNTIYF; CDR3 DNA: TGTGCCACCAGCAGAGACCCGGGAATCGGAAACACCATATATTTT
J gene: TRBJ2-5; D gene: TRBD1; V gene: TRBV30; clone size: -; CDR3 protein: CAWSDPRGPRPSETQYF; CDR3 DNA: TGTGCCTGGAGTGACCCCAGGGGGCCCAGACCATCAGAGACCCAGTACTTC
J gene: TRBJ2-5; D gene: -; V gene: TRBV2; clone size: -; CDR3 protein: CASSAGGAAVETQYF; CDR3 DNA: TGTGCCAGCAGTGCGGGTGGGGCCGCGGTAGAGACCCAGTACTTC
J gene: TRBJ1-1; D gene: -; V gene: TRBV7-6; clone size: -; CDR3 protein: CASSLALQGEAFF; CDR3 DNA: TGTGCCAGCAGCTTAGCACTACAGGGTGAGGCTTTCTTT
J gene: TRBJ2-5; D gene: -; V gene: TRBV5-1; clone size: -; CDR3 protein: CASSLFGKETQYF; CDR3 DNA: TGCGCCAGCAGCTTGTTCGGGAAAGAGACCCAGTACTTC
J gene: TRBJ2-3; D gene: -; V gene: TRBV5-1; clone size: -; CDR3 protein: CASSPGRPSTDTQYF; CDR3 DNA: TGCGCCAGCAGCCCCGGGAGACCTAGCACAGATACGCAGTATTTT
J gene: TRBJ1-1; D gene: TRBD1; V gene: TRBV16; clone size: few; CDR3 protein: CASSEGANTEAFF; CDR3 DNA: TGTGCCAGCAGTGAGGGGGCGAACACTGAAGCTTTCTTT
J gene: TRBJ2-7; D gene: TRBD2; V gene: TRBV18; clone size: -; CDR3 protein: CASSLTSGGYYEQYF; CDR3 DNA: TGTGCCAGCTCACTAACTAGCGGGGGCTACTACGAGCAGTACTTC
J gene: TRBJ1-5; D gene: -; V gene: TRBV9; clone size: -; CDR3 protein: CASSVTDSLLEPQHF; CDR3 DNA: TGTGCCAGCAGCGTAACGGACTCCCTTCTGGAGCCCCAGCATTTT
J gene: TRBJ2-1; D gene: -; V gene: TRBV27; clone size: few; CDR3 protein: CASSLGRGNEQFF; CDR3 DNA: TGTGCCAGCAGTTTAGGGCGGGGCAATGAGCAGTTCTTC
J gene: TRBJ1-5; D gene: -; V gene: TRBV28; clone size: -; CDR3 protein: CASRGSRGQPQHF; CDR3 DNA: TGTGCCAGCAGGGGCTCCCGAGGGCAGCCCCAGCATTTT
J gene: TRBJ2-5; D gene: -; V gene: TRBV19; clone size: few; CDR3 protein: CASSDGWSGETQYF; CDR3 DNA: TGTGCCAGTAGTGATGGATGGAGCGGGGAGACCCAGTACTTC
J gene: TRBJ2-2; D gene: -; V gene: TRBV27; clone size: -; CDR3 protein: CASSLSVGARSINTGELFF; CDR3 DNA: TGTGCCAGCAGTTTATCTGTAGGGGCTAGATCGATAAACACCGGGGAGCTGTTTTTT
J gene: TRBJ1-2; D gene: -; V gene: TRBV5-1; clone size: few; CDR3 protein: CASSLELGYGYTF; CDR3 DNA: TGCGCCAGCAGCTTGGAACTTGGCTATGGCTACACCTTC
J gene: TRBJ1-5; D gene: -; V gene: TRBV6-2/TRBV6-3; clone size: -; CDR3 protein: CASSYYGQINQPQHF; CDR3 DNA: TGTGCCAGCAGTTACTACGGACAGATTAATCAGCCCCAGCATTTT
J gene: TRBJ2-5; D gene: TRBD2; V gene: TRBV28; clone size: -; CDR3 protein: CASSLLVFRTSGRRETQYF; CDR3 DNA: TGTGCCAGCAGTTTATTAGTCTTTCGGACTAGCGGGAGGAGGGAGACCCAGTACTTC
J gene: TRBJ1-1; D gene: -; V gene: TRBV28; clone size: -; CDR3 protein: CASRQLRFTEAFF; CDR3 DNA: TGTGCCAGCAGGCAGTTAAGATTCACTGAAGCTTTCTTT
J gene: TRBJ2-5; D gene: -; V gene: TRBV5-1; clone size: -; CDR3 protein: CASSRFPGTFQETQYF; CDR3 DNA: TGCGCCAGCAGCCGGTTCCCCGGGACATTCCAAGAGACCCAGTACTTC
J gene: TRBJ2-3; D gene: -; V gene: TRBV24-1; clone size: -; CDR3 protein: CATRASTYTDTQYF; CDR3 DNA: TGTGCCACCAGGGCTAGCACCTACACAGATACGCAGTATTTT
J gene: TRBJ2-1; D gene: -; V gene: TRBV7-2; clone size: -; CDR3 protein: CASSLDFGREQFF; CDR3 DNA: TGTGCCAGCAGCTTAGATTTCGGCAGGGAGCAGTTCTTC
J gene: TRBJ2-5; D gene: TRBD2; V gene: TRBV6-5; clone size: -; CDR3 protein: CASSSRTSGKTQYF; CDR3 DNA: TGTGCCAGCAGTTCCCGGACTAGCGGGAAGACCCAGTACTTC
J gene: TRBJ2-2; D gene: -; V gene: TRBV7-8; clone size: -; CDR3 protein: CASSLGQSGELFF; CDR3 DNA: TGTGCCAGCAGCTTAGGGCAGTCCGGGGAGCTGTTTTTT
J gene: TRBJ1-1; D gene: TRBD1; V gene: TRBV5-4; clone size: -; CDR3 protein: CASSPQGQGRDEAFF; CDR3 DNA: TGTGCCAGCAGCCCCCAGGGACAGGGGCGAGATGAAGCTTTCTTT
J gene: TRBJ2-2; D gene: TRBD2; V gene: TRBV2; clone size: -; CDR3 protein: CASEPGLANTGELFF; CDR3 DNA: TGTGCCAGCGAACCGGGACTAGCGAACACCGGGGAGCTGTTTTTT
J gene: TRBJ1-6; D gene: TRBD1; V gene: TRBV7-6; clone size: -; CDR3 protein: CASSRGQAWGSPLHF; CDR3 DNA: TGTGCCAGCAGCCGTGGACAGGCCTGGGGGTCACCCCTCCACTTT
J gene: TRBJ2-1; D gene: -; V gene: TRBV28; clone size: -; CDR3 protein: CASSLWTGHNEQFF; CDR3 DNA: TGTGCCAGCAGTTTATGGACAGGCCACAATGAGCAGTTCTTC
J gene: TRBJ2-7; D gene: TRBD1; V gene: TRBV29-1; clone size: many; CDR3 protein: CSVDGTGYEQYF; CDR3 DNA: TGCAGCGTCGACGGGACAGGCTACGAGCAGTACTTC
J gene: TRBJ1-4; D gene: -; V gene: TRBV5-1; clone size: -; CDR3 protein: CASSLRRGWEEKLFF; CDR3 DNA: TGCGCCAGCAGCTTGAGAAGGGGCTGGGAAGAAAAACTGTTTTTT
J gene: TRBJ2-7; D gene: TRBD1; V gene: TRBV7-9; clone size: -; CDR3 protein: CASSYLSGRGQNEQYF; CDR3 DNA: TGTGCCAGCAGCTATTTGAGTGGCAGGGGGCAGAACGAGCAGTACTTC
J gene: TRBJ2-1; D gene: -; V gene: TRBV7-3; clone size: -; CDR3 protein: CASSLAWAVGAGPSYNEQFF; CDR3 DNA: TGTGCCAGCAGCTTAGCCTGGGCCGTCGGGGCGGGGCCCTCCTACAATGAGCAGTTCTTC
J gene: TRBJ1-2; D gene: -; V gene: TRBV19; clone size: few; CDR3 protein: CASTLSITGTYGYTF; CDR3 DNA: TGTGCCAGTACCCTGTCAATAACCGGTACCTATGGCTACACCTTC
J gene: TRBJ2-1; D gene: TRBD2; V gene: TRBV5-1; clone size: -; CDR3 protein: CASSLGSTSGRGNEQFF; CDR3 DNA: TGCGCCAGCAGCTTGGGGTCGACTAGCGGGAGAGGGAATGAGCAGTTCTTC
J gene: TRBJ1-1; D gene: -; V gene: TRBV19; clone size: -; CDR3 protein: CASTKHSNTEAFF; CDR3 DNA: TGTGCCAGTACCAAACATTCGAACACTGAAGCTTTCTTT
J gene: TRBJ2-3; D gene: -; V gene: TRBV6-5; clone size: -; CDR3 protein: CASTGISTDTQYF; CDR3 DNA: TGTGCCAGCACGGGGATTAGCACAGATACGCAGTATTTT
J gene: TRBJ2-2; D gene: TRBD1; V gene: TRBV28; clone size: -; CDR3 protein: CASSSYRGRESGELFF; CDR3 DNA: TGTGCCAGCAGTTCATACAGGGGGCGTGAGTCCGGGGAGCTGTTTTTT
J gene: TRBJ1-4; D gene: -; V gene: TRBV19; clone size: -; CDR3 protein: CASSTPRRGGNEKLFF; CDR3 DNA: TGTGCCAGTAGTACCCCCCGCAGGGGCGGTAATGAAAAACTGTTTTTT
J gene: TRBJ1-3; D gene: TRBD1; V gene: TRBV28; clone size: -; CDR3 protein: CASTKHNRGRFGNTIYF; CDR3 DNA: TGTGCCAGCACAAAACACAACAGGGGGCGATTTGGAAACACCATATATTTT
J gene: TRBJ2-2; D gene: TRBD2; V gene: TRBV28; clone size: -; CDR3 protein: CASSNSGGGTGELFF; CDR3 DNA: TGTGCCAGCAGCAATAGCGGGGGGGGCACCGGGGAGCTGTTTTTT
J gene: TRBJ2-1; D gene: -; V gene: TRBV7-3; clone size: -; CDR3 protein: CASSPQISSYNEQFF; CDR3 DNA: TGTGCCAGCAGCCCCCAGATAAGCTCCTACAATGAGCAGTTCTTC
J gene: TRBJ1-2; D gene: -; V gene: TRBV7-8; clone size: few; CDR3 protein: CASSVTGIYGYTF; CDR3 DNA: TGTGCCAGCAGCGTTACGGGGATCTATGGCTACACCTTC
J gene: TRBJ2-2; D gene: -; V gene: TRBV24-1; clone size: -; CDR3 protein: CATSDLQFSYGELFF; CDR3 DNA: TGTGCCACCAGTGATTTGCAGTTCTCTTACGGGGAGCTGTTTTTT
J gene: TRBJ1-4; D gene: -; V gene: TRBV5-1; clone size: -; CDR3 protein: CASSFFSTNEKLFF; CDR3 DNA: TGCGCCAGCAGCTTTTTCTCAACTAATGAAAAACTGTTTTTT